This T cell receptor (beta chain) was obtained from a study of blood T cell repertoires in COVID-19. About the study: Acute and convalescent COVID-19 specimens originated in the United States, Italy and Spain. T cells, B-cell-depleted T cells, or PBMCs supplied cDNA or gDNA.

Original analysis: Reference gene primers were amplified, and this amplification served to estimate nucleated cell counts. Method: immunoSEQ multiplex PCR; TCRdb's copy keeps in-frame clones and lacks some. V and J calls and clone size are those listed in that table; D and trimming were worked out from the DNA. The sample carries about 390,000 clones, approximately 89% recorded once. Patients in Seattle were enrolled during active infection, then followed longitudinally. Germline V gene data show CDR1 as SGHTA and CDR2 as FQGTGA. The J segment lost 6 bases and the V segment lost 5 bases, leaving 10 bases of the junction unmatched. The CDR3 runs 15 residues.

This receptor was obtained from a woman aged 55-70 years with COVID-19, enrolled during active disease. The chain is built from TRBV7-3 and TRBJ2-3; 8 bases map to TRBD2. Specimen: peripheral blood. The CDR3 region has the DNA TGTGCCAGCAGCCCCGGGGGGGGGTCCAGGGATACGCAGTATTTT. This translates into CASSPGGGSRDTQYF.